The text below deals with one T cell receptor (beta chain). This entry belongs to a study of blood T cell repertoires in COVID-19. Study summary: From T cells, B-cell-depleted T cells, or PBMCs came the material, which was cDNA or gDNA.

Original handling: Amplifying reference gene primers gave estimates of nucleated cell counts. TCRdb's table, derived via immunoSEQ multiplex PCR, lists solely in-frame clones and lacks some. The DNA was the basis for D and trimming; V, J and clone size are from that table. This table holds about 200,000 clones, more than 70% found once. The CDR3 has 13 residues. Germline loops: CDR1 MRHNA, CDR2 SNTAGT. V lost 5 bases and J 10 bases, leaving 12 bases between the germline ends. What was sequenced was peripheral blood. The TCR was taken from a man between 18 and 35 years old with active or convalescent COVID-19. The J gene is TRBJ1-6, the V gene TRBV6-4, with D possibly TRBD1 on 5 matching bases. CDR3 DNA sequence: TGTGCCAGCAGTCCCCAGGGAGGATCACCCCTCCACTTT. The encoded protein is CASSPQGGSPLHF.